This entry lists 32 T cell receptor beta chains sequenced from one sample in a study of T-cell reconstitution after alpha-beta-depleted transplantation in children. A TCRbeta library incorporating unique molecular identifiers was prepared. One entry per CDR3 protein results from TCRdb running MiXCR on the PCR reads. Of approximately 220,000 distinct CDR3 sequences in the sample, roughly 18% were seen once. Specimen: PBMCs, mostly from graft donor cells, collected 360 days after TCRalphabeta/CD19-depleted stem cell transplant. The receptors here all came from a male patient between 2 and 15 years old who had a stem cell transplant for acute lymphoblastic leukemia, so the T cells may come from the graft donor.

This chain links TRBV2 with TRBJ2-2; TRBD2 matches at 13 bases. There are 13 residues in the CDR3. After removal of 6 bases from V and 12 bases from J, the junction contained 4 bases not matched to a gene. Germline V gene sequence: CDR1 SNHLY, CDR2 FYNNEI. CDR3 DNA: TGTGCCAGCAGGGGACTAGCGGGGCCGCAGCTGTTTTTT. Translating gives CASRGLAGPQLFF.

The chain is built from TRBV4-2 and TRBJ1-6; 9 bases map to TRBD1. V lost 0 bases and J lost 9; bases outside the gene matches: 6. The CDR3 has 16 residues. Germline lookup yields CDR1 LGHNA and CDR2 YNFKEQ. The CDR3 loop is CASSQDRGTGPSPLHF. The CDR3 DNA reads TGTGCCAGCAGCCAAGATCGGGGGACAGGGCCTTCACCCCTCCACTTT.

The rearrangement joins TRBV14 to TRBJ1-1; TRBD1 agrees at 12 bases. This CDR3 region has 15 residues. CDR1 and CDR2 (germline): SGHDN, FVKESK. V lost 0 bases to trimming and J lost 8 bases; unmatched junction nucleotides: 4. The CDR3 loop reads CASSQDRGQGAEAFF. CDR3 DNA sequence: TGTGCCAGCAGCCAAGATCGGGGACAGGGGGCAGAAGCTTTCTTT.

The sample holds many counts of this clonotype. The chain couples TRBV20-1 to TRBJ2-2, with TRBD1 matching over 9 bases. Germline loops: CDR1 DFQATT, CDR2 SNEGSKA (reference sequence). This CDR3 spans 16 amino acids. The ends lost 3 bases at V and 0 bases at J; junction bases unmatched: 5. The CDR3 DNA sequence: TGCAGTGCTAGGGACAGGGGATCGGCGAACACCGGGGAGCTGTTTTTT. Residues: CSARDRGSANTGELFF.

This chain joins TRBV6-1 and TRBJ2-2, with a weak D call TRBD2 (7 bases). V dropped 6 bases and J dropped 5 bases, with 13 bases sitting between them. Germline CDR1 is MNHNS and CDR2 is SASEGT. The CDR3 sequence is 14 residues long. The CDR3 here is CASRPGGATGELFF. In DNA form, the CDR3 reads TGTGCCAGCAGACCGGGGGGCGCGACCGGGGAGCTGTTTTTT.

This chain uses TRBV5-5 with TRBJ1-4; D is unresolved. Trimming took off 3 bases at V and 0 bases at J, with 15 bases between the two ends. The CDR3 runs 17 residues. Looked up from germline, CDR1 is SGHKS and CDR2 is YYEKEE (reference sequence). CDR3 loop: CASSSTSSGSTNEKLFF. The DNA for the CDR3 is TGTGCCAGCAGCTCGACCTCTTCCGGGTCAACTAATGAAAAACTGTTTTTT.

The table lists this clonotype with a few counts. The chain combines TRBV2 with TRBJ1-2; TRBD1 is a possible D gene (6 bases). With 6 bases removed from V and 4 bases from J, the gap between germline ends came to 12 bases. Germline CDR1 and CDR2: SNHLY and FYNNEI. The length of the CDR3 is 13 residues. The DNA for the CDR3 is TGTGCCAGCAGCGGCGGACAGTCCTATGGCTACACCTTC. As protein: CASSGGQSYGYTF.

Here the CDR3 DNA reads TGTGCCAGCACTAGCAGGGCGGATAATTCACCCCTCCACTTT. Translating it yields CASTSRADNSPLHF. The rearrangement uses TRBV12-3 or TRBV12-4 and TRBJ1-6; tentative D call: TRBD1 (5 bases). With 7 bases removed from V and 5 bases from J, the gap between germline ends came to 12 bases. The CDR3 runs 14 residues.

This rearrangement joins TRBV12-3 or TRBV12-4 to TRBJ2-1, with 13 positions matching TRBD2. The CDR3 length is 17 residues. V dropped 6 bases and J dropped 1; count of bases not matched to a gene: 6. Here the CDR3 DNA reads TGTGCCAGCAGGGTGACTAGCGGGGGGCCATCCTACAATGAGCAGTTCTTC. It yields the protein CASRVTSGGPSYNEQFF.

This chain uses TRBV29-1 with TRBJ2-5; D is unclear. Germline CDR1 SQVTM, CDR2 ANQGSEA. The length of the CDR3 is 13 residues. Deletions cut 5 bases from V and 1 base from J, with 11 bases between. CDR3: CSVKRFSQETQYF. CDR3 sequence (DNA): TGCAGCGTTAAGCGATTTTCCCAAGAGACCCAGTACTTC.

This clonotype has a handful of counts. This chain links TRBV29-1 with TRBJ2-5; 8 bases line up with TRBD2. The J segment lost 1 base and the V segment lost 0 bases, leaving 7 bases of the junction unmatched. Germline loops: CDR1 SQVTM, CDR2 ANQGSEA. The CDR3 sequence is 16 residues long. CDR3 coding DNA: TGCAGCGTTGAAGATAGGTGGCGGGGGGTCCAAGAGACCCAGTACTTC. It translates to CSVEDRWRGVQETQYF.

This clonotype was detected ten times or more. The chain employs TRBV13 and TRBJ2-2; D call uncertain. The CDR3 loop spans 14 amino acids. With 5 bases removed from V and 0 bases from J, the gap between germline ends came to 7 bases. Germline CDR1 PRHDT, CDR2 FYEKMQ (reference sequence). CDR3 DNA sequence: TGTGCCAGCAGCCGACAAGCGAACACCGGGGAGCTGTTTTTT. It yields the protein CASSRQANTGELFF.

The count of this clonotype is one. Its ends do not fully match the called genes, so a read error is possible. CDR3 amino acids: CATSQVTRDGYTF. In DNA, the CDR3 is TGTGCCACCTCACAGGTCACACGTGATGGCTACACCTTC. The chain has TRBV18 and TRBJ1-2; D perhaps matches TRBD1 (5 bases). Germline CDR1 KGHSH, CDR2 LQKENI. The CDR3 length is 13 residues.

There are a few counts of this clonotype. The chain recombines TRBV29-1 with TRBJ2-1; D is unresolved. The germline V gene has CDR1 SQVTM and CDR2 ANQGSEA. The CDR3 is 13 residues long. V was pared by 2 bases and J by 1 base, with 6 bases between. The CDR3, as DNA: TGCAGCGTTGAATCGAAGTCCTACAATGAGCAGTTCTTC. Amino acid sequence: CSVESKSYNEQFF.

The chain is built from TRBV7-8 and TRBJ2-1; D is unclear. CDR1 is SGHVS and CDR2 is FQNEAQ in the germline V gene. This CDR3 contains 16 residues. The V end was cut by 0 bases, the J end by 6 bases, with 15 bases between. The CDR3 protein is CASSLAPGYPSNEQFF. The DNA for the CDR3 is TGTGCCAGCAGCTTAGCGCCAGGCTATCCCTCCAATGAGCAGTTCTTC.

This clonotype was found once. The CDR3 DNA reads TGCAGTGCTAGAGACGACGAAGGATACCGGGCATTGAGCTCCTACAATGAGCAGTTCTTC. Protein: CSARDDEGYRALSSYNEQFF. This chain links TRBV20-1 with TRBJ2-1; D is ambiguous. The germline V gene encodes CDR1 DFQATT and CDR2 SNEGSKA (reference sequence). The length of the CDR3 is 20 residues. V was cut by 0 bases and J by 0 bases, with 24 bases left in between.

V is TRBV15 and J is TRBJ1-4; weak D call: TRBD1 (6 bases). Looked up from germline, CDR1 is LNHNV and CDR2 is YYDKDF (reference sequence). CDR3 size: 12 residues. Trimming pared 5 bases from V and 11 bases from J, leaving 12 bases between. The DNA for the CDR3 is TGTGCCACCAGCGACAGGACTACCAAACTGTTTTTT. Residues: CATSDRTTKLFF.

As concerns this clonotype: Relative to the germline gene, one junction end is altered; a read error may explain this. The gene calls are TRBV24-1 and TRBJ2-1; D may be TRBD2 (6 bases). The CDR3 length is 11 residues. Germline V gives CDR1 KGHDR, CDR2 SFDVKD. CDR3 DNA: TGTGCCACCAGTGGATTCGGGACTCTCCTCTTC. It codes for CATSGFGTLLF.

The genes are TRBV20-1 and TRBJ2-5, with 14 bases identical to TRBD2. CDR3 length: 16 amino acids. The junction had 4 bases not matched to a gene; V was cut back by 0 bases and J by 4 bases. Looked up from germline, CDR1 is DFQATT and CDR2 is SNEGSKA (reference sequence). The DNA for the CDR3 is TGCAGTGCTAGAGATTGGGGGACTAGCGGGGGAGAGACCCAGTACTTC. This gives the protein CSARDWGTSGGETQYF.

This clonotype was recorded many times. The genes are TRBV12-3 or TRBV12-4 and TRBJ2-7, with 7 bases identical to TRBD1. This CDR3 has 14 amino acids. V shed 2 bases and J 3 bases; nucleotides not matched to a gene: 4. The CDR3 region has the DNA TGTGCCAGCAGTTTAAACGGACAGGACTACGAGCAGTACTTC. This codes for CASSLNGQDYEQYF.

V and J are TRBV29-1 and TRBJ2-3; 8 positions agree with TRBD1. Germline CDR1 and CDR2: SQVTM and ANQGSEA. The CDR3 sequence is 15 residues long. The V gene end was trimmed by 4 bases and the J gene end by 7 bases; junction bases not matched to a gene: 13. For the CDR3, the DNA is TGCAGCGTTGGAGACAGGGGCACCCAAAGACATACGCAGTATTTT. It is translated as CSVGDRGTQRHTQYF.

The chain couples TRBV7-8 to TRBJ1-1; 7 nucleotides line up with TRBD1. The CDR3 consists of 15 residues. CDR1 and CDR2 from the germline V gene are SGHVS and FQNEAQ. The J segment lost 4 bases and the V segment lost 1 base, leaving 6 bases of the junction unmatched. The CDR3 region has the DNA TGTGCCAGCAGCTTAGGAACAGGGGCGGGCACTGAAGCTTTCTTT. It specifies CASSLGTGAGTEAFF.

V gene TRBV7-8 combines with J gene TRBJ1-1, with TRBD1 identical over 7 bases. Germline lookup yields CDR1 SGHVS and CDR2 FQNEAQ. Losses at the gene ends were 8 bases for V and 2 bases for J; bases not matched to a gene: 17. The CDR3 loop spans 17 amino acids. This chain's CDR3 is CASALGGWDSSNTEAFF. In DNA, the CDR3 is TGTGCCAGCGCCCTTGGCGGATGGGACAGTTCTAACACTGAAGCTTTCTTT.

This clonotype was seen a few times. This chain uses TRBV6-1 with TRBJ1-2; 7 bases agree with TRBD1. CDR1 MNHNS and CDR2 SASEGT come from the germline V gene. V lost 6 bases to trimming and J lost 0 bases; unmatched junction nucleotides: 7. The CDR3 consists of 15 residues. The DNA for the CDR3 is TGTGCCAGCAGCGAGACAGGGTTTACTAACTATGGCTACACCTTC. Translated, it gives CASSETGFTNYGYTF.

This chain uses TRBV7-8 with TRBJ2-3; D call uncertain. V was clipped by 1 base and J by 5 bases, with 7 bases between them. Germline assignment: CDR1 SGHVS and CDR2 FQNEAQ. The CDR3 contains 13 residues. The CDR3 spells CASSLGRGDTQYF. CDR3 bases: TGTGCCAGCAGCTTAGGGCGCGGAGATACGCAGTATTTT. Together with reference TRBV7-8 and TRBJ2-3, the CDR3 gives the full variable domain: GAGVSQSPRYKVAKRGQDVALRCDPISGHVSLFWYQQALGQGPEFLTYFQNEAQLDKSGLPSDRFFAERPEGSVSTLKIQRTQQEDSAVYLCASSLGRGDTQYFGPGTRLTVL.

This clonotype was counted a few times. The rearrangement uses TRBV12-3 or TRBV12-4 and TRBJ2-3; TRBD2 agrees at 8 bases. Trimming at V came to 6 bases and at J to 6 bases, leaving 8 bases not matched to a gene. The length of the CDR3 is 14 residues. The CDR3 sequence: CASSPGGGADTQYF. In nucleotides, the CDR3 is TGTGCCAGCAGCCCCGGGGGGGGTGCGGATACGCAGTATTTT.

J is TRBJ1-2 and V is TRBV4-2; D may be TRBD1 (6 bases). Trimming took off 4 bases at V and 8 bases at J, with 23 bases between the two ends. Germline assignment: CDR1 LGHNA and CDR2 YNFKEQ. CDR3 length: 16 amino acids. The CDR3, as DNA: TGTGCCAGCAGCCCCTATGGTGCGCAGGGGTGGAGGGGCTACACCTTC. Protein sequence: CASSPYGAQGWRGYTF.

In its sample, this clonotype was seen a few times. The chain joins TRBV5-1 to TRBJ2-7; D is perhaps TRBD2 (6 bases). Per the germline V gene, CDR1 is SGHRS and CDR2 is YFSETQ. This CDR3 has 13 residues. V was cut by 4 bases and J by 7 bases, with 15 bases left in between. CDR3 in DNA: TGCGCCAGCAGCCCTGGGGGGATTCGGGAGCAGTACTTC. Its translation: CASSPGGIREQYF.

This clonotype has only one observation. This sequence joins TRBV7-2 and TRBJ2-1; TRBD2 matches 13 bases. This CDR3 has 16 residues. CDR1 and CDR2 from the germline V gene are SGHTA and FQGNSA. Trimming cost V 0 bases and J 14 bases; bases outside gene matches: 10. The CDR3 region has the DNA TGTGCCAGCAGCTTAGCTCCCCAAACTAGCGGGGGGGCCGAGTTCTTC. It is translated as CASSLAPQTSGGAEFF.

This clonotype was seen just once. This chain joins TRBV27 and TRBJ1-2; unclear D gene. The CDR3 is made up of 14 amino acids. Germline V CDR1 and CDR2: MNHEY, SMNVEV (reference sequence). V lost 5 bases to trimming and J lost 5 bases, with 15 bases between them. This chain's CDR3 is CASSPRLGRYGYTF. The CDR3 DNA is TGTGCCAGCAGTCCACGCCTTGGGCGGTATGGCTACACCTTC.

This clonotype was detected a few times. V is TRBV20-1 and J is TRBJ2-7; 11 bases agree with TRBD1. Germline V gene lookup returns CDR1 DFQATT and CDR2 SNEGSKA (reference sequence). The ends lost 1 base at V and 4 bases at J; junction bases unmatched: 6. The CDR3 loop spans 15 amino acids. Here the CDR3 DNA reads TGCAGTGCTAGAGTAACCGGGACAGGGGGGTACGAGCAGTACTTC. Protein sequence: CSARVTGTGGYEQYF.

The V gene is TRBV7-8, the J gene TRBJ2-2; 10 bases fit TRBD2. Germline lookup yields CDR1 SGHVS and CDR2 FQNEAQ. The CDR3 consists of 17 residues. V lost 2 bases, J lost 3 bases, and 6 bases stayed unmatched. CDR3 sequence (DNA): TGTGCCAGCAGCTTACCCGGACTAGCGGTAGACACCGGGGAGCTGTTTTTT. Translated: CASSLPGLAVDTGELFF.